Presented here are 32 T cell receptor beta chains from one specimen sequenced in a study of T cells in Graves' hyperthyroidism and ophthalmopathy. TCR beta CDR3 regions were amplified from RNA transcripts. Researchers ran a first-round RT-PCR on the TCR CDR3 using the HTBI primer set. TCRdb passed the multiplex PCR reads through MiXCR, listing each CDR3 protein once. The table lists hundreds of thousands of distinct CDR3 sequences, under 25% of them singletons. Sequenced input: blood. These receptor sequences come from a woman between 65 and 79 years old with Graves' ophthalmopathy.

The CDR3: CASGFPFGQGYEQYF. CDR3 bases: TGTGCTAGTGGCTTCCCCTTTGGACAGGGCTACGAGCAGTACTTC. The chain carries TRBV12-5 and TRBJ2-7; TRBD1 matches 8 bases. The CDR3 has 15 amino acids. V lost 6 bases, J lost 3 bases, and 10 bases stayed unmatched. The germline CDR1 and CDR2 sequences are LGHNT and FRNRAP. Using reference TRBV12-5 and TRBJ2-7 for the parts outside the CDR3, the full variable domain is DARVTQTPRHKVTEMGQEVTMRCQPILGHNTVFWYRQTMMQGLELLAYFRNRAPLDDSGMPKDRFSAEMPDATLATLKIQPSEPRDSAVYFCASGFPFGQGYEQYFGPGTRLTVT.

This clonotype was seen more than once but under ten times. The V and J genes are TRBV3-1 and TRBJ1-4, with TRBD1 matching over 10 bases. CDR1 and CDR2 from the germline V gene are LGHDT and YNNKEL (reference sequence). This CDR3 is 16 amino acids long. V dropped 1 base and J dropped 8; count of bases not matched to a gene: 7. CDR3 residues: CASSQVGQGIGEKLFF. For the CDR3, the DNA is TGTGCCAGCAGCCAAGTGGGACAGGGGATAGGAGAAAAACTGTTTTTT.

As DNA, the CDR3 is TGTGCCATCAGTACGTTTGGGTCTGGAAACACCATATATTTT. Translating it yields CAISTFGSGNTIYF. The chain couples TRBV10-3 to TRBJ1-3, with D unclear. CDR3 size: 14 residues. Trimming stripped 5 bases from V and 1 base from J, with 9 bases between. From germline, CDR1 is ENHRY and CDR2 SYGVKD.

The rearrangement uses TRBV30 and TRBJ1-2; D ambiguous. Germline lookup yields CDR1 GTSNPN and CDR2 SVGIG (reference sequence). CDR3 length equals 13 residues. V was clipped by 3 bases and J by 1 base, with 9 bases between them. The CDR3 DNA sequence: TGTGCCTGGAGCCATGGTGGTAACTATGGCTACACCTTC. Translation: CAWSHGGNYGYTF.

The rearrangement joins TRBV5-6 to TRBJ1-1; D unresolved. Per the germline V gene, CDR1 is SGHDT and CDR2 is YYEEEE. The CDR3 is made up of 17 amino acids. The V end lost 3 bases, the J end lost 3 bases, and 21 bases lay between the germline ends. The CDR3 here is CASSSIRIWSGDTEAFF. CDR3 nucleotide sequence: TGTGCCAGCAGCTCCATTCGAATATGGAGCGGGGACACTGAAGCTTTCTTT. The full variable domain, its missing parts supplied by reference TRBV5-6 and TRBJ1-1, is DAGVTQSPTHLIKTRGQQVTLRCSPKSGHDTVSWYQQALGQGPQFIFQYYEEEERQRGNFPDRFSGHQFPNYSSELNVNALLLGDSALYLCASSSIRIWSGDTEAFFGQGTRLTVV.

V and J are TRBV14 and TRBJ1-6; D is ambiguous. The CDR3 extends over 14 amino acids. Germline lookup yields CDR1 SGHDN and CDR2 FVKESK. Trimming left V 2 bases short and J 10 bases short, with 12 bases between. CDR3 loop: CASSQQGAMSPLHF. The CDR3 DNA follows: TGTGCCAGCAGCCAACAAGGAGCTATGTCACCCCTCCACTTT. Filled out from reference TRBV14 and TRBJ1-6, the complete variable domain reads EAGVTQFPSHSVIEKGQTVTLRCDPISGHDNLYWYRRVMGKEIKFLLHFVKESKQDESGMPNNRFLAERTGGTYSTLKVQPAELEDSGVYFCASSQQGAMSPLHFGNGTRLTVT.

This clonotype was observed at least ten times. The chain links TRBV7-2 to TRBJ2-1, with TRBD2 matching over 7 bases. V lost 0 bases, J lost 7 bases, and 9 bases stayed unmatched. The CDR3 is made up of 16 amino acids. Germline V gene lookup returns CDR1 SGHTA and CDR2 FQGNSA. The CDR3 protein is CASSLARVGRTNEQFF. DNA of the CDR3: TGTGCCAGCAGCTTAGCGCGGGTCGGGAGGACGAATGAGCAGTTCTTC. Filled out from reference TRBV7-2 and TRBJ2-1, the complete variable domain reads GAGVSQSPSNKVTEKGKDVELRCDPISGHTALYWYRQSLGQGLEFLIYFQGNSAPDKSGLPSDRFSAERTGGSVSTLTIQRTQQEDSAVYLCASSLARVGRTNEQFFGPGTRLTVL.

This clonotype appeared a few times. The CDR3 is CASSLGDRGNEQFF. For the CDR3, the DNA is TGTGCCAGCAGCTTAGGGGACAGGGGCAATGAGCAGTTCTTC. The chain links TRBV11-3 to TRBJ2-1; 10 nucleotides agree with TRBD1. Per germline, CDR1 SGHNT and CDR2 YENEEA. The ends lost 1 base at V and 6 bases at J; junction bases unmatched: 0. This CDR3 has 14 amino acids.

The CDR3 nucleotides read TGTGCCAGCAGTTTACCTCCCTACGAGCAGTACTTC. Translating gives CASSLPPYEQYF. The V gene is TRBV28, the J gene TRBJ2-7, with unresolved D. CDR1 is MDHEN and CDR2 is SYDVKM in the germline V gene. Trimming left V 2 bases short and J 2 bases short, with 4 bases between. The CDR3 contains 12 residues.

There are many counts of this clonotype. The chain's CDR3 is CASSTNTEAFF. The CDR3 DNA sequence: TGTGCCAGCAGTACGAACACTGAAGCTTTCTTT. The rearrangement links TRBV28 to TRBJ1-1, with no clear D. Germline CDR1 reads MDHEN; CDR2 reads SYDVKM. Trimming left V 5 bases short and J 1 base short, with 2 bases between. CDR3 length equals 11 residues.

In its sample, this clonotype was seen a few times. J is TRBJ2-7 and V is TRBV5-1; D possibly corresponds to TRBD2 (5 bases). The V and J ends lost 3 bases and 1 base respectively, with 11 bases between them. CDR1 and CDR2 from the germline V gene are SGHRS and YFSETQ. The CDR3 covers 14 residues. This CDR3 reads CASSSETRSYEQYF. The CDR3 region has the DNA TGCGCCAGCAGCTCGGAAACTAGGTCCTACGAGCAGTACTTC.

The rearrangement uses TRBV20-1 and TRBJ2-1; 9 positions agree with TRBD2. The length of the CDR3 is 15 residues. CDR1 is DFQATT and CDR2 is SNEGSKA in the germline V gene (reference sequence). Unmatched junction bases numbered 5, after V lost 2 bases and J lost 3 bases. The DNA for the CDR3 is TGCAGTGCTAGAAGGCTAGCGGGAAACTACAATGAGCAGTTCTTC. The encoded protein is CSARRLAGNYNEQFF.

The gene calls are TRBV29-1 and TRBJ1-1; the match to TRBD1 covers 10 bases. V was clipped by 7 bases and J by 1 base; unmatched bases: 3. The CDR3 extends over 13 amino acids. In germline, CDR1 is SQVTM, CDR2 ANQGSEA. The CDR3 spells CSATGGENTEAFF. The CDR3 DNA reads TGCAGCGCGACAGGGGGCGAGAACACTGAAGCTTTCTTT.

The CDR3 region has the DNA TGTGCCAGCAGCCCGGTCCCGGGACAGGACCTCCAAGAGACCCAGTACTTC. Its protein product is CASSPVPGQDLQETQYF. The V gene is TRBV7-9, the J gene TRBJ2-5; 8 bases map to TRBD1. The germline V gene has CDR1 SEHNR and CDR2 FQNEAQ (reference sequence). After removal of 5 bases from V and 1 base from J, the junction contained 12 bases not matched to a gene. This CDR3 contains 17 residues.

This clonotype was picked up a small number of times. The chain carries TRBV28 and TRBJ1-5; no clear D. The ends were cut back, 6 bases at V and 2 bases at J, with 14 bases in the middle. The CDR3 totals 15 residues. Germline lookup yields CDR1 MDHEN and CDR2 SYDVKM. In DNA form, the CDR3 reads TGTGCCAGCAGCCCCTCCGGCAGTCGCAATCAGCCCCAGCATTTT. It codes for CASSPSGSRNQPQHF.

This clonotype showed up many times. CDR3 DNA sequence: TGTGCCAGCAGTTACTCTCAGCTCGTGAACACTGAAGCTTTCTTT. Translation: CASSYSQLVNTEAFF. The chain carries TRBV6-2 or TRBV6-3 and TRBJ1-1; D is ambiguous. The CDR3 runs 15 residues. Trimming cost V 0 bases and J 0 bases, with 8 bases left between them. CDR1 and CDR2 from the germline V gene are MNHEY and SVGEGT.

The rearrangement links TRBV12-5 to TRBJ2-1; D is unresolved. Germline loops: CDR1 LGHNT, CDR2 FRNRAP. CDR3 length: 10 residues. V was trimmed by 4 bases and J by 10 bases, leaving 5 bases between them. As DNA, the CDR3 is TGTGCTAGTGGTTGGCTGGAGCAGTTCTTC. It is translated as CASGWLEQFF. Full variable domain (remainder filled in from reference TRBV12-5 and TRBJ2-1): DARVTQTPRHKVTEMGQEVTMRCQPILGHNTVFWYRQTMMQGLELLAYFRNRAPLDDSGMPKDRFSAEMPDATLATLKIQPSEPRDSAVYFCASGWLEQFFGPGTRLTVL.

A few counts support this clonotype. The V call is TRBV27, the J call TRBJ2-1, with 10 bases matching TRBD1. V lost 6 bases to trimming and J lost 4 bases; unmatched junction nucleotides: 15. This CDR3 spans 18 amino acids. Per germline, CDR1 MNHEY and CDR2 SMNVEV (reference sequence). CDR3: CASSSKPSRDRGYNEQFF. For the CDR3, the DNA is TGTGCCAGCAGCTCCAAACCATCCCGGGACAGGGGTTACAATGAGCAGTTCTTC.

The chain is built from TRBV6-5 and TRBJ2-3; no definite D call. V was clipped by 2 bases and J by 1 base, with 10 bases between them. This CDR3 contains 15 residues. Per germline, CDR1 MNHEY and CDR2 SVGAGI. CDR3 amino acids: CASSYEAPGTDTQYF. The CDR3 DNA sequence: TGTGCCAGCAGTTACGAAGCGCCAGGCACAGATACGCAGTATTTT.

Written as DNA, the CDR3 is TGTGCCAGCAGTGAAACAGCTAACAGGGGGCTCGACACTGAAGCTTTCTTT. Protein sequence: CASSETANRGLDTEAFF. This chain joins TRBV25-1 and TRBJ1-1; 9 bases line up with TRBD1. V dropped 2 bases and J dropped 3; count of bases not matched to a gene: 10. The CDR3 spans 17 residues. Germline values: CDR1 MGHDK, CDR2 SYGVNS.

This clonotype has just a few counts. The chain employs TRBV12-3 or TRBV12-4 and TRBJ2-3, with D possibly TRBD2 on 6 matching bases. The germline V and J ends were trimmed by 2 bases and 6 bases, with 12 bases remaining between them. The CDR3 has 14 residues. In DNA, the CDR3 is TGTGCCAGCAGTTTACAACTAGCAGCCGATACGCAGTATTTT. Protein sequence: CASSLQLAADTQYF.

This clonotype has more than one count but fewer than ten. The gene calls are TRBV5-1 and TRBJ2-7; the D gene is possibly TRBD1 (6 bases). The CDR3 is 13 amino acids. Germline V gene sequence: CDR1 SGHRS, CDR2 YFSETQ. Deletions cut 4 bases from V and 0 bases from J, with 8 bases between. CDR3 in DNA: TGCGCCAGCAGCGGGGACAACTCCTACGAGCAGTACTTC. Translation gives CASSGDNSYEQYF.

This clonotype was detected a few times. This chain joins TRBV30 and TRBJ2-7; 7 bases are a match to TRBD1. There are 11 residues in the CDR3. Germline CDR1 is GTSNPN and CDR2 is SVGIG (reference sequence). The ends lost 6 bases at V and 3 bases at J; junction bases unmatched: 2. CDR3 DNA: TGTGCCTGCCACAGGGGCTACGAGCAGTACTTC. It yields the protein CACHRGYEQYF.

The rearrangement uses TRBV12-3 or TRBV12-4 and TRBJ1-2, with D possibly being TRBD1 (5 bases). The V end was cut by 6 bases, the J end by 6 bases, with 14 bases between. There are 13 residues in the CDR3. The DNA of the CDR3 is TGTGCCAGCAGCCATGGGCAGGGCCATGGCTACACCTTC. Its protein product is CASSHGQGHGYTF.

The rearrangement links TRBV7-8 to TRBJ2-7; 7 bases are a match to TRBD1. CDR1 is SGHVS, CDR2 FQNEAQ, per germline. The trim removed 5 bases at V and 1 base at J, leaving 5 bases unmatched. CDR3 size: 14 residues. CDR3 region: CASSPDRVSYEQYF. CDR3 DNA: TGTGCCAGCAGCCCCGACAGGGTTTCCTACGAGCAGTACTTC.

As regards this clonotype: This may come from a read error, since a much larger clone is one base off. The CDR3 spells CARGAGGRNGQYF. The CDR3 region has the DNA TGTGCCAGGGGAGCGGGAGGGCGGAACGGGCAGTACTTC. The rearrangement uses TRBV2 and TRBJ2-7; 10 bases agree with TRBD2. The germline gives CDR1 SNHLY, CDR2 FYNNEI. V trimming: 9 bases; J trimming: 9 bases; junction bases outside the gene matches: 11. CDR3 length equals 13 residues.

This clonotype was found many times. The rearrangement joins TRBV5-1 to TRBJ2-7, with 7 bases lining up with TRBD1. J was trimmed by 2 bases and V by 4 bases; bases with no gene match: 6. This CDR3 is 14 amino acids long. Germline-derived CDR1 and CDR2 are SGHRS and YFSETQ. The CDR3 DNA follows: TGCGCCAGCAGCGTAGGACAGGTTCCCTACGAGCAGTACTTC. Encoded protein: CASSVGQVPYEQYF.

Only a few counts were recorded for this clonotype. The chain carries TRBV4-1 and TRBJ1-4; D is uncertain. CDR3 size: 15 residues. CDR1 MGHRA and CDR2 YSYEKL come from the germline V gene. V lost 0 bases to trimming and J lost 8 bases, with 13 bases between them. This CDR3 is CASSQDRGFNEKLFF. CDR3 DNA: TGCGCCAGCAGCCAAGATAGAGGGTTCAACGAAAAACTGTTTTTT.

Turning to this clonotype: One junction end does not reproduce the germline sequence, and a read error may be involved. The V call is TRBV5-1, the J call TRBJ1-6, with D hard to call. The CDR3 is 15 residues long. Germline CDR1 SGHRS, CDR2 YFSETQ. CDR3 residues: CANSLVSTKDSPLHF. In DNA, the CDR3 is TGCGCCAACAGCTTGGTCTCAACAAAGGATTCACCCCTCCACTTT.

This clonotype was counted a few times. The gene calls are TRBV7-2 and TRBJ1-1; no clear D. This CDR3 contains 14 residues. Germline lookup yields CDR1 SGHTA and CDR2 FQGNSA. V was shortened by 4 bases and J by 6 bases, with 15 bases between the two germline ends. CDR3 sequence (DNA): TGTGCCAGCAGCTACCTAAGGGTCTACCCTGAAGCTTTCTTT. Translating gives CASSYLRVYPEAFF.

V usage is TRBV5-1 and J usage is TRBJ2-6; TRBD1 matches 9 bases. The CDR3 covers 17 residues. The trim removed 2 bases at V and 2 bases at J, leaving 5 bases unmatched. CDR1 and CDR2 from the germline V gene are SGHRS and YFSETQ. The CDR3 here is CASSLLTGGTGANVLTF. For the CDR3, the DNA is TGCGCCAGCAGCTTATTAACAGGGGGCACTGGGGCCAACGTCCTGACTTTC. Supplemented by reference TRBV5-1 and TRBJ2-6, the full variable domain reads KAGVTQTPRYLIKTRGQQVTLSCSPISGHRSVSWYQQTPGQGLQFLFEYFSETQRNKGNFPGRFSGRQFSNSRSEMNVSTLELGDSALYLCASSLLTGGTGANVLTFGAGSRLTVL.

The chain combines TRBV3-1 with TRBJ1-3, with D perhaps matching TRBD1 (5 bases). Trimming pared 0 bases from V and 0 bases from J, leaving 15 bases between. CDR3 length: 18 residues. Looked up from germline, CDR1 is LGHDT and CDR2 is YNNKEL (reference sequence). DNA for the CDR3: TGTGCCAGCAGCCAAGATGAGGGGTCCAGTAGCTCTGGAAACACCATATATTTT. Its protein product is CASSQDEGSSSSGNTIYF.